This T cell receptor (beta chain) is from a study of blood T cell repertoires in COVID-19 (dated by TCRdb to about 2020). In the study overall: The collaborator samples originated in the United States, Italy and Spain and spanned the acute and convalescent phases of COVID-19. The prospective study material was composed of cDNA or gDNA derived from T cells, B-cell-depleted T cells, or PBMCs. Deeply sampled blood TCRbeta repertoires from subjects exposed to, actively infected with, or recovered from COVID-19 were included in the dataset. The repertoires were released in a freely available public database meant as a resource for research on the immune response to SARS-CoV-2. Samples came from the ongoing ImmuneRACE study (first 160 participants) plus 1,254 subjects from 6 global collaborators. Nearly every sample came with metadata listing a de-identified subject ID, COVID-19 status, age in years and sex. Where HLA class I and class II types were available, the types were taken from metadata supplied by the sample provider, not from assay-based typing.

The collaborating institutions used their own protocols to collect whole blood in K2EDTA tubes. For TCRbeta analysis, collaborators shipped samples as frozen whole blood, isolated PBMCs, or DNA extracted from either of those sample types. Findings and caveats that apply to the study as a whole: The quantity of clinical and demographic metadata differed by source and by participant and was supplied without curation.

As encoded in the germline V gene, CDR1 is MDHEN while CDR2 is SYDVKM. Trimming costs V 8 bases and J 0 bases, and their ends lie 11 bases apart. From cysteine to phenylalanine, the CDR3 is 15 amino acids long. Only the CDR3 region is kept as DNA, spanning 45 bases read in frame from base 1. TCRbeta CDR3 regions were amplified from genomic DNA by means of the immunoSEQ Assay, a bias-controlled multiplex PCR. In the paper's pipeline: Within the assay, amplification of reference gene primers was used to estimate how many nucleated cells each sample contained. To quantify the absolute abundance of each unique TCRbeta CDR3 rearrangement, sequence reads were collapsed and filtered. For each sample, productive Simpson clonality was calculated by taking the square root of Simpson's diversity index across productive rearrangements. Drawn from immuneACCESS, this table holds only the in-frame rearrangements with V and J called that TCRdb kept. Clones are partly lost; checked studies trace under half to an unresolved V gene and leave the rest unexplained. The DNA was the basis for D and trimming; V, J and clone size are from that table. A total of roughly 100,000 clones appear in this sample, roughly 90% of them only once. The ten largest clones capture around 6% of the sample.

As regards this clone: The target of this receptor is not known. Base qualities are not at hand, and no much larger clone is one base apart.

This chain joins TRBV28 to TRBJ2-6; matching of 6 bases hints at TRBD2 as the D gene. Sequencing was carried out using peripheral blood. This clonotype was obtained from a human donor in a cohort sampled during active COVID-19. The DNA sequence follows: TGTGCCAGCCGAAGGCGGGACTCTGGGGCCAACGTCCTGACTTTC. This yields the protein CASRRRDSGANVLTF.